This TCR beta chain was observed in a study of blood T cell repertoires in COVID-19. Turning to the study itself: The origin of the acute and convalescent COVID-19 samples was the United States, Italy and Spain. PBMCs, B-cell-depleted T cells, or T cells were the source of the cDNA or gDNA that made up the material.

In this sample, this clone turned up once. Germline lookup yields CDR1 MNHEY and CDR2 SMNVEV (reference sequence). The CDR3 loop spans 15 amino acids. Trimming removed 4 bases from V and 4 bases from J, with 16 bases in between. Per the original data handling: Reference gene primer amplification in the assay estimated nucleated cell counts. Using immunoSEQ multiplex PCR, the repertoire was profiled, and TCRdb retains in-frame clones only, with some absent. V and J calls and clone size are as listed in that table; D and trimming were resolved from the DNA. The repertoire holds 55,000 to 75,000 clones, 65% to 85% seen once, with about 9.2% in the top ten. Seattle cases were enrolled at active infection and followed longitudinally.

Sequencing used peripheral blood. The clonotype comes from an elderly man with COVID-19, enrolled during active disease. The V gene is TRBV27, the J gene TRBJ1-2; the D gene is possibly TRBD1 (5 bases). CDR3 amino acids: CASSSSPGGTYGYTF. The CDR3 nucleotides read TGTGCCAGCAGTTCCAGCCCGGGGGGAACCTATGGCTACACCTTC.